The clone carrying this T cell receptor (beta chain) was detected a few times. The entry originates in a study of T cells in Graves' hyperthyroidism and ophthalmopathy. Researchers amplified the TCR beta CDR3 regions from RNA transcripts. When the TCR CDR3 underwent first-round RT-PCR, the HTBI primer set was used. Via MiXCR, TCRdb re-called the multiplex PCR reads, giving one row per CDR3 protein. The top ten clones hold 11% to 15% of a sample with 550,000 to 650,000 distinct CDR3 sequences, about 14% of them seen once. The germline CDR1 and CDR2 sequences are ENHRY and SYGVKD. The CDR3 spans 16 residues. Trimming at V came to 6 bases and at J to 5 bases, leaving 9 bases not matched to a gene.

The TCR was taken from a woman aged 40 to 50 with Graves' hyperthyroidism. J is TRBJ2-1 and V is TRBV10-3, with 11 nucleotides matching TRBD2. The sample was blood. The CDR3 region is CAISTPGLAADNEQFF. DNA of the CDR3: TGTGCCATCAGCACCCCGGGACTAGCGGCAGACAATGAGCAGTTCTTC.